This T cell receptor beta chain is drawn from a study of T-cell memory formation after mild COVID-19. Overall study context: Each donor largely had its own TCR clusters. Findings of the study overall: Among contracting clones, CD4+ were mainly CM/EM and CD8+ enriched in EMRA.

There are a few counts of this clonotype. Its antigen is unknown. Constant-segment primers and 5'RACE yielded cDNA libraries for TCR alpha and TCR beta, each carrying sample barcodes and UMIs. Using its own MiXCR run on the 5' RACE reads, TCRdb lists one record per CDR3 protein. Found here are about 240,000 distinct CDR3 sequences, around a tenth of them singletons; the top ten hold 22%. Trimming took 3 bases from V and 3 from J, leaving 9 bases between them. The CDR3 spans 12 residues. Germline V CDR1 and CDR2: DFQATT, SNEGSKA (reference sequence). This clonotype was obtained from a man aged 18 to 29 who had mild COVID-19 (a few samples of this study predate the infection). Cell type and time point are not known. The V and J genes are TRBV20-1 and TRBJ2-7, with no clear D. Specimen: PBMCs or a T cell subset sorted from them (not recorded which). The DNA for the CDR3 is TGCAGTGCTAGGGACGGTCTCTACGAGCAGTACTTC. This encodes CSARDGLYEQYF.